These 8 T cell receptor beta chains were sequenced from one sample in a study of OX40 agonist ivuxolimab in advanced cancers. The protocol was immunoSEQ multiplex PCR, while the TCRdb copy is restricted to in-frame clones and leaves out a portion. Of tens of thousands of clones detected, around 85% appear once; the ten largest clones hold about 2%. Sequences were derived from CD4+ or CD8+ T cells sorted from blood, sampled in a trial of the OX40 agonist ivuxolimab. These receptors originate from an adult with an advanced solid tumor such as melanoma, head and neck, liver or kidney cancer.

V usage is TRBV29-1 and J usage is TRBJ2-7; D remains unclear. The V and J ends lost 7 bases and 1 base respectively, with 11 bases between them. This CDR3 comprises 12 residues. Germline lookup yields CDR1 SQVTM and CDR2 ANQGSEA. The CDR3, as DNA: TGCAGCGCCCTGACACTTTCCTACGAGCAGTACTTC. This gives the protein CSALTLSYEQYF.

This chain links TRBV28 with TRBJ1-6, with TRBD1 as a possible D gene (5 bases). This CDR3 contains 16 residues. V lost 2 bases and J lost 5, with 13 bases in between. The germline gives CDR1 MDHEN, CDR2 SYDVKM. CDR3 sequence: CASSLPTVGDNSPLHF. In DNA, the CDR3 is TGTGCCAGCAGTTTACCCACGGTGGGGGATAATTCACCCCTCCACTTT.

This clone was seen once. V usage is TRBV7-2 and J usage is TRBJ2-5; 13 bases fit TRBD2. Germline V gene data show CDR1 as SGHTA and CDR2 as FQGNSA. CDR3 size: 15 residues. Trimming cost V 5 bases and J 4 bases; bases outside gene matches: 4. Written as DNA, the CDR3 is TGTGCCAGCAGCGAACTAGCGGGGGGGACAGAGACCCAGTACTTC. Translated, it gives CASSELAGGTETQYF.

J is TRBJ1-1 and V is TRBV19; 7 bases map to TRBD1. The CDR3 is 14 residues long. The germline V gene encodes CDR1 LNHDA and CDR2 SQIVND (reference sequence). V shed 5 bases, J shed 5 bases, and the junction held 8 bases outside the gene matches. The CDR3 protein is CASSLGQKGTEAFF. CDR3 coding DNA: TGTGCCAGTAGTCTGGGACAGAAGGGGACTGAAGCTTTCTTT.

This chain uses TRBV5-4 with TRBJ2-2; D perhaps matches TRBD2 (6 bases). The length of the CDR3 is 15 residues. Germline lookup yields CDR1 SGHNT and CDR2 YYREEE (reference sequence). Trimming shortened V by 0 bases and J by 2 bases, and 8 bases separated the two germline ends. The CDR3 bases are TGTGCCAGCAGCTTGGCCGGGAGAAACACCGGGGAGCTGTTTTTT. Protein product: CASSLAGRNTGELFF.

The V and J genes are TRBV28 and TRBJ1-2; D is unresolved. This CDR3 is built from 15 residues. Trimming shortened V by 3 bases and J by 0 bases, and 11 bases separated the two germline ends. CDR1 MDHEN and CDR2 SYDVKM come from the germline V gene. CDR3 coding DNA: TGTGCCAGCAGTTTTGAGACAAGCGCTAACTATGGCTACACCTTC. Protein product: CASSFETSANYGYTF.

The CDR3 region is CASSFYSGGPYEQYF. The DNA of the CDR3 is TGTGCCAGCAGCTTTTATAGCGGGGGCCCCTACGAGCAGTACTTC. The genes are TRBV5-6 and TRBJ2-7, with TRBD2 matching 9 bases. Trimming removed 2 bases from V and 2 bases from J; junction bases left unmatched: 5. The V gene's germline CDR1 is SGHDT and CDR2 YYEEEE. The CDR3 length is 15 residues. Full variable domain (outside the CDR3, taken from reference TRBV5-6 and TRBJ2-7): DAGVTQSPTHLIKTRGQQVTLRCSPKSGHDTVSWYQQALGQGPQFIFQYYEEEERQRGNFPDRFSGHQFPNYSSELNVNALLLGDSALYLCASSFYSGGPYEQYFGPGTRLTVT.

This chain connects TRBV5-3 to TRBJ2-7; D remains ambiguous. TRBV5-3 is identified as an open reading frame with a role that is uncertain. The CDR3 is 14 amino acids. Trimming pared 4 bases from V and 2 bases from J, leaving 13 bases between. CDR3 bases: TGTGCCAGAAGCCCTGACGGGTCCCCCTACGAGCAGTACTTC. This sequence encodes CARSPDGSPYEQYF.